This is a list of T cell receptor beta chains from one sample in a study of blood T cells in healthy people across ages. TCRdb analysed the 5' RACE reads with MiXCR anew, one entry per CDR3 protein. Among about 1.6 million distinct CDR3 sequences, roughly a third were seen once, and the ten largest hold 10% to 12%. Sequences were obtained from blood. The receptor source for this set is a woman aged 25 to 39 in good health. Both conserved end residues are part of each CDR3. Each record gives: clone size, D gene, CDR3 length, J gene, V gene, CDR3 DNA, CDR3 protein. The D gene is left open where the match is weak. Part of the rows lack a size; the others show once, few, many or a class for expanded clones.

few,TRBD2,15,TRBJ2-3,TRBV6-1,TGTGCCAGCAGTGAAAACGGGGGGGGCACAGATACGCAGTATTTT,CASSENGGGTDTQYF
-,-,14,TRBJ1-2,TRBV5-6,TGTGCCAGCAGCTCCCTCGGGACTTCGGGCGGCTACACCTTC,CASSSLGTSGGYTF
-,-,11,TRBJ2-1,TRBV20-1,TGCAGTGCTAGAGTCCTGAATGAGCAGTTCTTC,CSARVLNEQFF
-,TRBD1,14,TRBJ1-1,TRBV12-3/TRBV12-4,TGTGCCAGCAGTCTAGGGGGCCGTAGGACTGAAGCTTTCTTT,CASSLGGRRTEAFF
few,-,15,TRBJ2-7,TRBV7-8,TGTGCCAGCAGCTTTGGTGAGGGGGACCCCTACGAGCAGTACTTC,CASSFGEGDPYEQYF
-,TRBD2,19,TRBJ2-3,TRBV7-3,TGTGCCAGCACCCACCAAGGGACTAGCGGGGGGCCGAGCACAGATACGCAGTATTTT,CASTHQGTSGGPSTDTQYF
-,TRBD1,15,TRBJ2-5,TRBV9,TGTGCCAGCAGCGTAGGAAACAGGGGATTGGAGACCCAGTACTTC,CASSVGNRGLETQYF
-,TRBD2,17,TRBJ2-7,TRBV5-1,TGCGCCGGCAGCCCCCCCCGGGGGGGCCTAGATACGCGTGAGCAGTACTTC,CAGSPPRGGLDTREQYF
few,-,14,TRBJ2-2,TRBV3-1,TGTGCCAGCAGCCAAGTAGGGAACACCGGGGAGCTGTTTTTT,CASSQVGNTGELFF
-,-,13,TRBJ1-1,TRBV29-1,TGCAGCGCCTCCGTGGGGATGAACACTGAAGCTTTCTTT,CSASVGMNTEAFF
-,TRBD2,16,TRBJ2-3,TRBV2,TGTGCCAGCGGGACCGAGACTAGCGGGAGCACAGATGCGCAGTATTTT,CASGTETSGSTDAQYF
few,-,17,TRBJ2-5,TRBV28,TGTGCCAGCAGTTTGTTCACGGGGGGCGGGTCGGAAGAGACCCAGTACTTC,CASSLFTGGGSEETQYF
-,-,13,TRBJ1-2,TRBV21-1,TGTGCCAGCAGCAAAGGGGCAGGGTATGGCTACACCTTC,CASSKGAGYGYTF